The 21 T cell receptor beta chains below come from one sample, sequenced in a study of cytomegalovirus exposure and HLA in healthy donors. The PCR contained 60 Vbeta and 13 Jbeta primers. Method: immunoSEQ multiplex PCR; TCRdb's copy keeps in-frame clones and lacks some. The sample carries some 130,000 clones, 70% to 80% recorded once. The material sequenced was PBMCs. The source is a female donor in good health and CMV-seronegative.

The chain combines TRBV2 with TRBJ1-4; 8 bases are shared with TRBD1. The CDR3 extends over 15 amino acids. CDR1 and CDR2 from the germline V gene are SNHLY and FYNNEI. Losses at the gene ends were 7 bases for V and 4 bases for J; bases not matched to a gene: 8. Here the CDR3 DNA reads TGTGCCAGCACTCGAGGGACAGGTAGTAATGAAAAACTGTTTTTT. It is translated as CASTRGTGSNEKLFF.

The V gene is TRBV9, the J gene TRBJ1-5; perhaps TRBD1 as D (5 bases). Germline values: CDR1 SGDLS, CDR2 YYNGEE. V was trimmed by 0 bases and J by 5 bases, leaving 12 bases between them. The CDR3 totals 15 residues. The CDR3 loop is CASSVGQGGDQPQHF. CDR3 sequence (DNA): TGTGCCAGCAGCGTAGGGCAGGGTGGGGATCAGCCCCAGCATTTT.

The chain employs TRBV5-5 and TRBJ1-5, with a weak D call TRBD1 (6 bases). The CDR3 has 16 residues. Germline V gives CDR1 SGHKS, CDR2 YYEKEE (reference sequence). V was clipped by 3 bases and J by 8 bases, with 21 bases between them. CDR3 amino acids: CASSSISGALSEPQHF. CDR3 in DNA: TGTGCCAGCAGCTCCATCTCAGGGGCGTTGAGTGAGCCCCAGCATTTT.

CDR3 bases: TGTGCCAGCAGTTTCCGGGGGGGGGACAGACGTACCTACGAGCAGTACTTC. Translating it yields CASSFRGGDRRTYEQYF. The chain combines TRBV27 with TRBJ2-7; D is possibly TRBD2 (8 bases). The V end lost 3 bases, the J end lost 2 bases, and 20 bases lay between the germline ends. Germline-derived CDR1 and CDR2 are MNHEY and SMNVEV (reference sequence). The CDR3 is 17 amino acids.

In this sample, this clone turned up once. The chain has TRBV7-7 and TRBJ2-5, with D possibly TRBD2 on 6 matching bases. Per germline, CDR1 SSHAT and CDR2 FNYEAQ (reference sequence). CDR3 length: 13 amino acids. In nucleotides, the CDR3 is TGTGCTAGCGGCCTCCGGGTGCAAGAGACCCAGTACTTC. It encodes CASGLRVQETQYF.

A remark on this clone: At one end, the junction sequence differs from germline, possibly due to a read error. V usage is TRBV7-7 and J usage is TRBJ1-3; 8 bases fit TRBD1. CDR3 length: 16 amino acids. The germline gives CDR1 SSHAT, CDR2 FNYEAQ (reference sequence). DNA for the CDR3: TGTGCTAGCAGCTTGGGGACAGGAAACTCTGGAAACACCATATATTTT. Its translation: CASSLGTGNSGNTIYF. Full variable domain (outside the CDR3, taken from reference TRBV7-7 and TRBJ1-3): GAGVSQSPRYKVTKRGQDVTLRCDPISSHATLYWYQQALGQGPEFLTYFNYEAQPDKSGLPSDRFSAERPEGSISTLTIQRTEQRDSAMYRCASSLGTGNSGNTIYFGEGSWLTVV.

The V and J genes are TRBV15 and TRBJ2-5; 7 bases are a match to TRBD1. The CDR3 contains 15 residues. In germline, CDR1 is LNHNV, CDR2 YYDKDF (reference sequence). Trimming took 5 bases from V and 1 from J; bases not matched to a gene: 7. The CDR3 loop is CATSRTRDSQETQYF. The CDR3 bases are TGTGCCACCAGCCGGACAAGGGACAGCCAAGAGACCCAGTACTTC.

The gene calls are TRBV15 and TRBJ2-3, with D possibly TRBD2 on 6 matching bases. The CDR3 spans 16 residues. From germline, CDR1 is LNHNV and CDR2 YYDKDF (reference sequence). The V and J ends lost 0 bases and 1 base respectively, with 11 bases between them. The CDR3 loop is CATSRDGGEGTDTQYF. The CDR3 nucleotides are TGTGCCACCAGCAGAGATGGAGGGGAGGGCACAGATACGCAGTATTTT.

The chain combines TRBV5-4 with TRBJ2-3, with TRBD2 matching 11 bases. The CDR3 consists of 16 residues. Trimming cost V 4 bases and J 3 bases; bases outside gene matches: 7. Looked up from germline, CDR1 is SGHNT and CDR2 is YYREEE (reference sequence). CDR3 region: CASSVAGGGSTDTQYF. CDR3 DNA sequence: TGTGCCAGCAGCGTAGCGGGGGGGGGTTCAACAGATACGCAGTATTTT.

The CDR3 bases are TGTGCCTGGGATATACAGGGTGGCTACACCTTC. Amino acid sequence: CAWDIQGGYTF. The chain links TRBV30 to TRBJ1-2; weak D call: TRBD1 (6 bases). Trimming removed 5 bases at V and 7 bases at J, with 11 bases between. The germline V gene has CDR1 GTSNPN and CDR2 SVGIG (reference sequence). There are 11 residues in the CDR3.

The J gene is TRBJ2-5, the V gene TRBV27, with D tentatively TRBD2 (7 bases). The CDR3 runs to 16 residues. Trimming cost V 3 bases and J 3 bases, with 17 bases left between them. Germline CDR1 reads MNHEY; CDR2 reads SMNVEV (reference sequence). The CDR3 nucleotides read TGTGCCAGCAGTTTGGGCACGGGGGCGGGGGAAGAGACCCAGTACTTC. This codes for CASSLGTGAGEETQYF.

This chain's CDR3 is CSANKGDGYTF. DNA of the CDR3: TGCAGTGCTAATAAGGGAGATGGCTACACCTTC. This chain uses TRBV20-1 with TRBJ1-2; D is unresolved. Trimming removed 4 bases from V and 6 bases from J, with 9 bases in between. This CDR3 is 11 amino acids long. Per germline, CDR1 DFQATT and CDR2 SNEGSKA (reference sequence).

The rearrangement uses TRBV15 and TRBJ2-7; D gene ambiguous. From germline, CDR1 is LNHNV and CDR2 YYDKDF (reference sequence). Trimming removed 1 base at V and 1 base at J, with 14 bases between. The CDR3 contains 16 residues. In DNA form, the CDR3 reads TGTGCCACCAGCAGAGTACCGGGTTCCTATTCCTACGAGCAGTACTTC. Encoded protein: CATSRVPGSYSYEQYF.

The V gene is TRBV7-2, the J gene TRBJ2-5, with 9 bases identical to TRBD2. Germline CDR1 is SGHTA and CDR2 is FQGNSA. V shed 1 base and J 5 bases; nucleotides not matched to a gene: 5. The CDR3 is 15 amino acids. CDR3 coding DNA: TGTGCCAGCAGCTTAGTTGGCGGGGGGGTGGAGACCCAGTACTTC. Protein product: CASSLVGGGVETQYF. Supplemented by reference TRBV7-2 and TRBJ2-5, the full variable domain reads GAGVSQSPSNKVTEKGKDVELRCDPISGHTALYWYRQSLGQGLEFLIYFQGNSAPDKSGLPSDRFSAERTGGSVSTLTIQRTQQEDSAVYLCASSLVGGGVETQYFGPGTRLLVL.

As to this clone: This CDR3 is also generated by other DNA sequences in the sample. DNA for the CDR3: TGTGCCAGTAGTATTCGAGGGAACACTGAAGCTTTCTTT. Protein sequence: CASSIRGNTEAFF. The chain couples TRBV19 to TRBJ1-1; D not resolved. The CDR3 has 13 amino acids. Germline V gene lookup returns CDR1 LNHDA and CDR2 SQIVND (reference sequence). Trimming took 3 bases from V and 1 from J, leaving 6 bases between them.

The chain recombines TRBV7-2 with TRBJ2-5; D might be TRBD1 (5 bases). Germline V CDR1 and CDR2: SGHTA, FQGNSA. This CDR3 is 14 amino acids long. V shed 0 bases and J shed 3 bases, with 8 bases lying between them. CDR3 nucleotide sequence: TGTGCCAGCAGCTTAGCGGGGCACAAAGAGACCCAGTACTTC. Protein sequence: CASSLAGHKETQYF.

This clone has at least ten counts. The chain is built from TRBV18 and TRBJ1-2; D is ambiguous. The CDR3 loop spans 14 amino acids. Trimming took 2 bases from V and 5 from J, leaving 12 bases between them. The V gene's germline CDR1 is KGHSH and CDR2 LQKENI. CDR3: CASSPGGLTYGYTF. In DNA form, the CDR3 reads TGTGCCAGCTCACCAGGCGGATTAACTTATGGCTACACCTTC.

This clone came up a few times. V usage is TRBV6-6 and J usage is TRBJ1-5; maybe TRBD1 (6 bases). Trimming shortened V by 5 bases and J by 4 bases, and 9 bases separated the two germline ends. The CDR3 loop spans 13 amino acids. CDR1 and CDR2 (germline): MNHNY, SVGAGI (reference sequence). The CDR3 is CASSPTGNQPQHF. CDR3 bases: TGTGCCAGCAGTCCCACAGGGAATCAGCCCCAGCATTTT.

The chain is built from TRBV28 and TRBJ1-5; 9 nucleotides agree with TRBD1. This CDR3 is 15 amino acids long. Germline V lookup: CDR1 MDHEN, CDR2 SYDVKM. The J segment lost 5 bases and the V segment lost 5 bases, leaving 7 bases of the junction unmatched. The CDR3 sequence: CASSQGTGRDQPQHF. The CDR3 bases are TGTGCCAGCAGTCAGGGGACAGGGAGGGATCAGCCCCAGCATTTT. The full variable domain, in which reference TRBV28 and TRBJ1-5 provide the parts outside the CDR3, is DVKVTQSSRYLVKRTGEKVFLECVQDMDHENMFWYRQDPGLGLRLIYFSYDVKMKEKGDIPEGYSVSREKKERFSLILESASTNQTSMYLCASSQGTGRDQPQHFGDGTRLSIL.

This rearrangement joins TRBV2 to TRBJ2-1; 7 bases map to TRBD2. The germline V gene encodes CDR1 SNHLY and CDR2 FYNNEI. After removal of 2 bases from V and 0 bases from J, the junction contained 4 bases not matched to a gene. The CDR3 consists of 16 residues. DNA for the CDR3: TGTGCCAGCAGTGAATGGGGCGGGAGCTCCTACAATGAGCAGTTCTTC. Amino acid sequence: CASSEWGGSSYNEQFF.

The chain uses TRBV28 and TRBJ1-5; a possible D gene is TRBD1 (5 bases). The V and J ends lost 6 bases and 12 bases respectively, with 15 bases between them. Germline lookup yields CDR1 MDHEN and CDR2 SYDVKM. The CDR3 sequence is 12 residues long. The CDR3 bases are TGTGCCAGCAGGGCGGGGACCTGGGGCCAGCATTTT. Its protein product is CASRAGTWGQHF.